Following are 17 T cell receptor beta chains from one sample sequenced in a study of regulatory T cells in long-lasting Graves disease. Time point in this sample: newly diagnosed GD, antithyroid drugs for less than 3 months. Scientists built the TCR library using RNA that was extracted from PBMCs. Building the TCR beta libraries relied on iRepertoire HTBI primers, and CDR3 regions underwent Arm-PCR. MiXCR, run by TCRdb on the multiplex PCR reads, gives a single entry per CDR3 protein. The sample consists of 500,000 or so distinct CDR3 sequences, approximately 16% of them appearing once. This sample was shared with a second study, whose subject was T cells in Graves' hyperthyroidism and ophthalmopathy.

Sequenced here: peripheral blood mononuclear cells (PBMCs), sampled at new diagnosis, from a patient treated with antithyroid drugs. These receptors all stem from a woman aged 35-60 years with Graves disease.

The chain uses TRBV6-2 or TRBV6-3 and TRBJ1-5; D gene ambiguous. CDR1 is MNHEY, CDR2 SVGEGT, per germline. The CDR3 contains 13 residues. V lost 5 bases and J 3 bases, leaving 8 bases between the germline ends. CDR3 protein: CASSDRVNQPQHF. The DNA of the CDR3 is TGTGCCAGCAGTGATAGGGTCAATCAGCCCCAGCATTTT.

This clonotype was seen more than once but under ten times. The rearrangement uses TRBV19 and TRBJ1-1; D may be TRBD1 (6 bases). Trimming left V 5 bases short and J 8 bases short, with 12 bases between. The germline V gene encodes CDR1 LNHDA and CDR2 SQIVND (reference sequence). The CDR3 loop spans 12 amino acids. Written as DNA, the CDR3 is TGTGCCAGTAGTTTCCGACAGGCGGAAGCTTTCTTT. Protein product: CASSFRQAEAFF.

The rearrangement joins TRBV11-2 to TRBJ1-5; possible D gene TRBD1, 6 bases. The CDR3 is made up of 14 amino acids. Germline CDR1 is SGHAT and CDR2 is FQNNGV. Trimming left V 5 bases short and J 7 bases short, with 15 bases between. Here the CDR3 reads CASSPDRLGQPQHF. As DNA, the CDR3 is TGTGCCAGCAGCCCCGACAGGTTGGGGCAGCCCCAGCATTTT. The full variable domain, in which reference TRBV11-2 and TRBJ1-5 provide the parts outside the CDR3, is EAGVAQSPRYKIIEKRQSVAFWCNPISGHATLYWYQQILGQGPKLLIQFQNNGVVDDSQLPKDRFSAERLKGVDSTLKIQPAKLEDSAVYLCASSPDRLGQPQHFGDGTRLSIL.

This clonotype came up many times. The CDR3 region is CASSPPPGRRETQYF. The CDR3 bases are TGTGCCAGCAGCCCCCCTCCAGGTCGAAGGGAGACCCAGTACTTC. The chain has TRBV7-2 and TRBJ2-5; no definite D call. The CDR3 runs to 15 residues. CDR1 and CDR2 from the germline V gene are SGHTA and FQGNSA. V was clipped by 5 bases and J by 5 bases, with 18 bases between them.

The chain has TRBV6-5 and TRBJ1-6, with a possible D match to TRBD1 (5 bases). The CDR3 loop spans 17 amino acids. V gave up 0 bases and J gave up 4 bases, with 13 bases separating them. Per germline, CDR1 MNHEY and CDR2 SVGAGI. CDR3 sequence: CASSYSQGTSYNSPLHF. DNA of the CDR3: TGTGCCAGCAGTTACTCTCAGGGAACATCTTATAATTCACCCCTCCACTTT.

The chain couples TRBV27 to TRBJ2-2; 7 positions agree with TRBD2. This CDR3 region has 14 residues. The germline V gene encodes CDR1 MNHEY and CDR2 SMNVEV (reference sequence). J lost 3 bases, V lost 6 bases, and 4 bases had no gene match. Written as DNA, the CDR3 is TGTGCCAGCAGCCAAGCGGGGTACACCGGGGAGCTGTTTTTT. It specifies CASSQAGYTGELFF.

This clonotype was observed a handful of times. The chain couples TRBV12-3 or TRBV12-4 to TRBJ2-1, with 9 positions matching TRBD1. This CDR3 comprises 14 residues. J was trimmed by 7 bases and V by 3 bases; bases with no gene match: 4. DNA for the CDR3: TGTGCCAGCAGTTTCAACAGGGGGCGGAATGAGCAGTTCTTC. Translating it yields CASSFNRGRNEQFF.

This clonotype showed up just a few times. This rearrangement joins TRBV5-1 to TRBJ2-5, with D unclear. The CDR3 extends over 13 amino acids. Trimming removed 7 bases from V and 2 bases from J, with 12 bases in between. Germline lookup yields CDR1 SGHRS and CDR2 YFSETQ. CDR3 sequence reads: CASGNNPQETQYF. For the CDR3, the DNA is TGCGCCAGCGGAAACAACCCACAAGAGACCCAGTACTTC.

The chain recombines TRBV6-1 with TRBJ2-2, with 13 bases lining up with TRBD2. J gave up 5 bases and V 6 bases, and 12 bases lay outside the gene matches. CDR3 length equals 18 residues. Per germline, CDR1 MNHNS and CDR2 SASEGT. The CDR3 reads CASRRGTSGVSATGELFF. Written as DNA, the CDR3 is TGTGCCAGCAGGAGGGGGACTAGCGGGGTATCAGCTACCGGGGAGCTGTTTTTT.

This clonotype was observed a few times. V and J are TRBV12-3 or TRBV12-4 and TRBJ1-5; 7 bases are a match to TRBD1. Trimming took 1 base from V and 5 from J; bases not matched to a gene: 11. The CDR3 covers 17 residues. CDR3 in amino acids: CASSLEGGWTGDQPQHF. The CDR3 DNA reads as TGTGCCAGCAGTTTAGAAGGAGGGTGGACAGGCGATCAGCCCCAGCATTTT.

The chain employs TRBV14 and TRBJ1-4, with 10 positions matching TRBD1. Germline values: CDR1 SGHDN, CDR2 FVKESK. Unmatched junction bases numbered 8, after V lost 5 bases and J lost 8 bases. This CDR3 is built from 15 residues. The CDR3 bases are TGTGCCAGCAGCTCAATCGGGACAGGGGACGAAAAACTGTTTTTT. This translates into CASSSIGTGDEKLFF. The entire variable domain, with the rest obtained from reference TRBV14 and TRBJ1-4, is as follows: EAGVTQFPSHSVIEKGQTVTLRCDPISGHDNLYWYRRVMGKEIKFLLHFVKESKQDESGMPNNRFLAERTGGTYSTLKVQPAELEDSGVYFCASSSIGTGDEKLFFGSGTQLSVL.

The V gene is TRBV5-1, the J gene TRBJ2-5; D may be TRBD1 (7 bases). Germline assignment: CDR1 SGHRS and CDR2 YFSETQ. The CDR3 covers 17 residues. Trimming took off 0 bases at V and 4 bases at J, with 19 bases between the two ends. In nucleotides, the CDR3 is TGCGCCAGCAGCTTGGGAGGTGGGGGACAGCGGGCAGAGACCCAGTACTTC. Protein sequence: CASSLGGGGQRAETQYF.

The rearrangement joins TRBV12-3 or TRBV12-4 to TRBJ2-7; D not resolved. Trimming removed 1 base at V and 6 bases at J, with 10 bases between. The CDR3 sequence is 13 residues long. The CDR3 DNA reads as TGTGCCAGCAGTTTAGTGGGTCCCGCCGAGCAGTACTTC. It codes for CASSLVGPAEQYF.

This clonotype was seen at least ten times. The genes are TRBV28 and TRBJ2-7; D uncertain. Per germline, CDR1 MDHEN and CDR2 SYDVKM. The CDR3 spans 10 residues. Trimming shortened V by 4 bases and J by 6 bases, and 4 bases separated the two germline ends. The CDR3 bases are TGTGCCAGCAGTTCTCGCGAGCAGTACTTC. Translation gives CASSSREQYF.

Many counts were recorded for this clonotype. The CDR3: CASSIRDRPGVQYF. The CDR3, as DNA: TGTGCCAGTAGTATCAGGGACCGTCCTGGGGTGCAGTACTTC. This chain connects TRBV19 to TRBJ2-7; possibly TRBD1 or TRBD2 for D (5 bases each). The germline V gene has CDR1 LNHDA and CDR2 SQIVND (reference sequence). CDR3 length: 14 amino acids. V was pared by 3 bases and J by 9 bases, with 18 bases between. Based on the CDR3 plus reference TRBV19 and TRBJ2-7, the full variable domain is DGGITQSPKYLFRKEGQNVTLSCEQNLNHDAMYWYRQDPGQGLRLIYYSQIVNDFQKGDIAEGYSVSREKKESFPLTVTSAQKNPTAFYLCASSIRDRPGVQYFGPGTRLTVT.

The V gene is TRBV19, the J gene TRBJ2-6; D gene uncertain. This CDR3 has 15 amino acids. Germline-derived CDR1 and CDR2 are LNHDA and SQIVND (reference sequence). Trimming removed 5 bases at V and 0 bases at J, with 8 bases between. CDR3 protein: CASSVQFSGANVLTF. In nucleotides, the CDR3 is TGTGCCAGTAGTGTACAGTTCTCTGGGGCCAACGTCCTGACTTTC.

Of note for this clonotype: The conserved closing phenylalanine or tryptophan is absent in this CDR3, likely reflecting a read error. The chain has TRBV5-1 and TRBJ1-1; possibly TRBD1 for D (6 bases). CDR1 is SGHRS and CDR2 is YFSETQ in the germline V gene. Trimming left V 0 bases short and J 1 base short, with 10 bases between. This CDR3 is 15 amino acids long. The CDR3 coding sequence is TGCGCCAGCAGCTTGGGGACACAGGGGAACACTGAAGCTTTCCTT. Its protein is CASSLGTQGNTEAFL.